This T cell receptor (beta chain) was captured in a study of CD8 T cells in Susac syndrome. Overall study findings and caveats: It was acknowledged by the study that relatively few individuals were included in its TCR sequencing and HLA analysis.

0.5 to 1 ug RNA was reverse transcribed with random hexamers. Across 54 Vbeta and 13 Jbeta, immunoSEQ multiplex PCR amplified TCR beta CDR3. TCRdb reprocessed the immunoSEQ multiplex PCR reads via MiXCR and lists one record per CDR3 protein. The sample carries more than 85,000 distinct CDR3 sequences, about 95% recorded once. Of note for this clonotype: What it binds is unknown.

The CDR3 has 14 amino acids. Germline CDR1 and CDR2: SNHLY and FYNNEI. Trimming took 7 bases from V and 3 from J; bases not matched to a gene: 5. The gene calls are TRBV2 and TRBJ2-2; 7 nucleotides match TRBD1. Material for sequencing was CD4+ T cells from PBMCs. The source of this sequence is a human donor in good health. CDR3: CASNEGAHTGELFF. The CDR3 DNA sequence: TGTGCCAGCAACGAGGGGGCCCACACCGGGGAGCTGTTTTTT.